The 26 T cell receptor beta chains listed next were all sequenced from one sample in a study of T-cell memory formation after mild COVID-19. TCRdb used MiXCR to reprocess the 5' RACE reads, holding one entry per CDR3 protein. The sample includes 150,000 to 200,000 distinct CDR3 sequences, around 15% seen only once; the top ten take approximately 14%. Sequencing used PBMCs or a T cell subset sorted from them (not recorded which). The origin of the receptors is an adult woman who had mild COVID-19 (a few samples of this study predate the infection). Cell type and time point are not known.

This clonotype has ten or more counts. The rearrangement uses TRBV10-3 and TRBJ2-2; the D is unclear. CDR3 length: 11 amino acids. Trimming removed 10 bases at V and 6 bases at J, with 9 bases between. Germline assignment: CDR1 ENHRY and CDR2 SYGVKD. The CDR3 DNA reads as TGTGCCACTACCGGCGCCGGGGAGCTGTTTTTT. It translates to CATTGAGELFF.

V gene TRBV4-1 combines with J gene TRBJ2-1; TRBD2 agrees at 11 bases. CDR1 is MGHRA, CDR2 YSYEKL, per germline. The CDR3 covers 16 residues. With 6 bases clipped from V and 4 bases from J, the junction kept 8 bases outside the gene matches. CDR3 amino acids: CASRKVGLAGYNEQFF. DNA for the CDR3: TGCGCCAGCAGGAAGGTTGGACTAGCGGGTTACAATGAGCAGTTCTTC.

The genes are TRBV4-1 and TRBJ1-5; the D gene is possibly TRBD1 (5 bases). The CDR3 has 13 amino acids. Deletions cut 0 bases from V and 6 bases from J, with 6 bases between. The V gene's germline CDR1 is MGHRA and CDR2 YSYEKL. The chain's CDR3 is CASSQDQGQPQHF. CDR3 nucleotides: TGCGCCAGCAGCCAAGATCAGGGTCAGCCCCAGCATTTT.

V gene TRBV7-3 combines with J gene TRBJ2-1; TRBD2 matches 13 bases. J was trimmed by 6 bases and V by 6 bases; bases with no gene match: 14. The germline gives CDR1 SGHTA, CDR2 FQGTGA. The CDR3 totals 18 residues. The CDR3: CASSPGTSGTGRVNEQFF. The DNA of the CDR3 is TGTGCCAGCAGTCCTGGGACTAGCGGGACTGGAAGGGTCAATGAGCAGTTCTTC.

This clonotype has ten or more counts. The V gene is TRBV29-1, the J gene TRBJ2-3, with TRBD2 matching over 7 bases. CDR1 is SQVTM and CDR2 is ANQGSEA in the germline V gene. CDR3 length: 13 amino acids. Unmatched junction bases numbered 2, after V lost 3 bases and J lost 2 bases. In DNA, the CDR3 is TGCAGCGTTGACGGGAGGAACACAGATACGCAGTATTTT. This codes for CSVDGRNTDTQYF.

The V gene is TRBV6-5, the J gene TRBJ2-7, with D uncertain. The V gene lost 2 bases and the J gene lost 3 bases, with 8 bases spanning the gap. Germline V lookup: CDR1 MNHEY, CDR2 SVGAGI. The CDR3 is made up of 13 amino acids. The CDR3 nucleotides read TGTGCCAGCAGTTACACCGCGATCTACGAGCAGTACTTC. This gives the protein CASSYTAIYEQYF.

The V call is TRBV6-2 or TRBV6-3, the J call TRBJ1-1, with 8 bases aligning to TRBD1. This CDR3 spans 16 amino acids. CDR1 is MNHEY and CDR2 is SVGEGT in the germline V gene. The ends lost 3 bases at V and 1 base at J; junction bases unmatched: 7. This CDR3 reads CASSYGTGGGNTEAFF. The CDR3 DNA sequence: TGTGCCAGCAGTTATGGGACAGGCGGAGGGAACACTGAAGCTTTCTTT.

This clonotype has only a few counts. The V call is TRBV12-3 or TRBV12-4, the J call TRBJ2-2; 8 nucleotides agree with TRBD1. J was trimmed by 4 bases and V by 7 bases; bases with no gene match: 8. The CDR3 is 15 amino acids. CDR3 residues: CASNIYTGGTGELFF. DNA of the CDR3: TGTGCCAGCAACATATATACAGGGGGCACCGGGGAGCTGTTTTTT.

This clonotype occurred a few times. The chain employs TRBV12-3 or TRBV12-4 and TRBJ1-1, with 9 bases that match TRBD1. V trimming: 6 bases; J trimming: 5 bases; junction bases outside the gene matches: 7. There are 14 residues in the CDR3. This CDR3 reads CASRWGQGGTEAFF. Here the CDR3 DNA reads TGTGCCAGCAGGTGGGGACAGGGAGGAACTGAAGCTTTCTTT.

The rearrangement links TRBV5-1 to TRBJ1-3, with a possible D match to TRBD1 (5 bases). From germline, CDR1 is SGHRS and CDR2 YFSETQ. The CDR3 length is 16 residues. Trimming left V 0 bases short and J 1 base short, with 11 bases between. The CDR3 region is CASSLGGSSSGNTIYF. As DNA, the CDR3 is TGCGCCAGCAGCTTGGGGGGGTCTTCTTCTGGAAACACCATATATTTT.

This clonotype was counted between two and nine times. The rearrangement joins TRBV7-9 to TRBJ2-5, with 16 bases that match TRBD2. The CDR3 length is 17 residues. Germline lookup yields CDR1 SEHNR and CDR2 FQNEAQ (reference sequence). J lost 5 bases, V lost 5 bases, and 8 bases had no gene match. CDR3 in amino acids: CASSPGTSGRAHETQYF. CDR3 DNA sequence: TGTGCCAGCAGCCCCGGGACTAGCGGGAGGGCCCACGAGACCCAGTACTTC.

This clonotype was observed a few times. CDR3 loop: CASKAGQVGTDTQYF. CDR3 nucleotide sequence: TGCGCCAGCAAGGCGGGACAGGTCGGCACAGATACGCAGTATTTT. The rearrangement links TRBV4-1 to TRBJ2-3, with 8 bases aligning to TRBD1. Per the germline V gene, CDR1 is MGHRA and CDR2 is YSYEKL. The V segment lost 7 bases and the J segment 1 base; nucleotides outside the gene matches: 7. This CDR3 is 15 amino acids long.

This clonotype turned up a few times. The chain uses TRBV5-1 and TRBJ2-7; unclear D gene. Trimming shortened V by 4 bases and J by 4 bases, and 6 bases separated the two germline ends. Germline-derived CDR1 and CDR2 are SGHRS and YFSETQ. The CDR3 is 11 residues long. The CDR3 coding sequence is TGCGCCAGCAGCCAACAATACGAGCAGTACTTC. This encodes CASSQQYEQYF. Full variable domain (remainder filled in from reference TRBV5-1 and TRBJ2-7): KAGVTQTPRYLIKTRGQQVTLSCSPISGHRSVSWYQQTPGQGLQFLFEYFSETQRNKGNFPGRFSGRQFSNSRSEMNVSTLELGDSALYLCASSQQYEQYFGPGTRLTVT.

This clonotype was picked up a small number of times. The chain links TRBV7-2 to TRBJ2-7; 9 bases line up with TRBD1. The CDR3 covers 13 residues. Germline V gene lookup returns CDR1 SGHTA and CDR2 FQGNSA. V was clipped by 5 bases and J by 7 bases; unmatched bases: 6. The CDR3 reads CASSPPGTGEQYF. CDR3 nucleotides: TGTGCCAGCAGCCCTCCAGGGACAGGGGAGCAGTACTTC.

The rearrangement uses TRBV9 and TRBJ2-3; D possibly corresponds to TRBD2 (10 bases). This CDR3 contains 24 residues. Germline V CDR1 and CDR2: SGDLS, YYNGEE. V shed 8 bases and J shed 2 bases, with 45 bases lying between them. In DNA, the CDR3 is TGTGCCAGAACCCGATGTTCCAGACAGGGGGTCGCGTCTAGCGGGGGCTTCTTCACAGATACGCAGTATTTT. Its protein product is CARTRCSRQGVASSGGFFTDTQYF.

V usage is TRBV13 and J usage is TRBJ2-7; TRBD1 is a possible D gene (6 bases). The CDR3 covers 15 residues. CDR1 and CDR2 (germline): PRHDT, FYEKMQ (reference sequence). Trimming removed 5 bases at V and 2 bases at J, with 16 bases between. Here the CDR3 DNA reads TGTGCCAGCAGCACTCACCGACAGGCTGCCTACGAGCAGTACTTC. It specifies CASSTHRQAAYEQYF.

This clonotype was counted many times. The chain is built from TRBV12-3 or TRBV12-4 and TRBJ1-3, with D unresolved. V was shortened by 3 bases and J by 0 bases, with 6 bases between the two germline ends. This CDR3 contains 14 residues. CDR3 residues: CASSLGSSGNTIYF. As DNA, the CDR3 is TGTGCCAGCAGTTTGGGGAGCTCTGGAAACACCATATATTTT.

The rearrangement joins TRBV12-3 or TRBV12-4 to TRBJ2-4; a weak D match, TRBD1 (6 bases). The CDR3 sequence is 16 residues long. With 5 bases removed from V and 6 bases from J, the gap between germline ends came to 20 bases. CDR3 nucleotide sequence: TGTGCCAGCAGTCCAGGCCCCGAGACAGGTGGAAACATTCAGTACTTC. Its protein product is CASSPGPETGGNIQYF.

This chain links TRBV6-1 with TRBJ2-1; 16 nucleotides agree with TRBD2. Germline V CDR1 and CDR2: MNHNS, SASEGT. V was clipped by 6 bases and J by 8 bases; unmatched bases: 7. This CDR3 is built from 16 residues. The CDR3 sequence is CASRPGTSGGGYEQFF. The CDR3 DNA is TGTGCCAGCAGGCCCGGGACTAGCGGGGGGGGCTATGAGCAGTTCTTC.

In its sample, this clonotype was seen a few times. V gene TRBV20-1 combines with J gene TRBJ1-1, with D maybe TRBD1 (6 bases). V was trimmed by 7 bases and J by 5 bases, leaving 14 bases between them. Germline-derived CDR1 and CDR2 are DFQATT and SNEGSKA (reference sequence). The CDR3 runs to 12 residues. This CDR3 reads CSERGPGTEAFF. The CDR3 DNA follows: TGCAGTGAACGGGGGCCTGGAACTGAAGCTTTCTTT.

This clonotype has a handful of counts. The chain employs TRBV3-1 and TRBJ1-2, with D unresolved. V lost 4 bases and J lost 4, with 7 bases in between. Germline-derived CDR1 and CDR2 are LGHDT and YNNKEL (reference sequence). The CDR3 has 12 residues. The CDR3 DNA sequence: TGTGCCAGCAGCCGACCGAGCTATGGCTACACCTTC. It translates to CASSRPSYGYTF.

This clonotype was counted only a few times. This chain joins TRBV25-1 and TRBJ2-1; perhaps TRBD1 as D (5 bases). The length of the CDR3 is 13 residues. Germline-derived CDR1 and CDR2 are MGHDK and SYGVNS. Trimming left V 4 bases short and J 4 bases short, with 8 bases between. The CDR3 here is CASSGGKYNEQFF. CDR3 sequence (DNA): TGTGCCAGCAGTGGGGGCAAATACAATGAGCAGTTCTTC. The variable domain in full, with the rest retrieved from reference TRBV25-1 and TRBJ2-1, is EADIYQTPRYLVIGTGKKITLECSQTMGHDKMYWYQQDPGMELHLIHYSYGVNSTEKGDLSSESTVSRIRTEHFPLTLESARPSHTSQYLCASSGGKYNEQFFGPGTRLTVL.

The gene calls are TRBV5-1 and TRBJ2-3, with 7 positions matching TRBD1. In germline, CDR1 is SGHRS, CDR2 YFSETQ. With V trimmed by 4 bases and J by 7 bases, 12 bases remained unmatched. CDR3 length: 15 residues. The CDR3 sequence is CASSTSRQGANTQYF. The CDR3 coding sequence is TGCGCCAGCAGCACCTCCCGACAGGGCGCAAATACGCAGTATTTT.

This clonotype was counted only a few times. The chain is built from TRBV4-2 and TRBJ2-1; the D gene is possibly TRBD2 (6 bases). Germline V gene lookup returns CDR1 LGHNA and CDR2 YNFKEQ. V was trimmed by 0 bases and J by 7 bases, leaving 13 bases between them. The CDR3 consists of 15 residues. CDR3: CASSQDWGGGNEQFF. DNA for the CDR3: TGTGCCAGCAGCCAAGATTGGGGTGGGGGGAATGAGCAGTTCTTC.

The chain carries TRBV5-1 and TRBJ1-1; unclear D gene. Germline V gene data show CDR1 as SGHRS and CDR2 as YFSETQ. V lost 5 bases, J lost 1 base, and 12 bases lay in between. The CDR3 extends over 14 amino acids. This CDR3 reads CASRTVPPNTEAFF. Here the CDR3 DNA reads TGCGCCAGCAGAACTGTTCCACCGAACACTGAAGCTTTCTTT.

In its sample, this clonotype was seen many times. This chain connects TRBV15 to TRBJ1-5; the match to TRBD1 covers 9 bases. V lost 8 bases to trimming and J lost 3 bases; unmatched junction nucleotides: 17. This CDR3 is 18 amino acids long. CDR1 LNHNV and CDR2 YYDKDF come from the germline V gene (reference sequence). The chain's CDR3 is CATAPGQGRLVNNQPQHF. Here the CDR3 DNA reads TGTGCCACCGCTCCGGGACAGGGAAGGCTGGTAAACAATCAGCCCCAGCATTTT.